One TCR beta chain is described in this entry. Germline lookup yields CDR1 LGHNA and CDR2 YSLEER. The length of the CDR3 is 14 residues. V was shortened by 0 bases and J by 1 base, with 6 bases between the two germline ends. TCRdb passed the 5' RACE reads through MiXCR, listing each CDR3 protein once. The data contain around 7,800 distinct CDR3 sequences, roughly 40% of them singletons. The chain has TRBV4-3 and TRBJ1-2; D remains unclear. This receptor was taken from a female donor with breast cancer. The material sequenced was memory CD4+ T cells sorted from blood. The subset here: memory CD4+ T cells, CD4+CD45RO+CD25-. The CDR3 is CASSQDLVNYGYTF. The CDR3 DNA sequence: TGCGCCAGCAGCCAAGATTTGGTTAACTATGGCTACACCTTC.